What follows is one TCR beta chain and its context. Its target is unknown. The sample is drawn from a study of blood T cells in healthy people across ages. As for the study in general: Template switching retrieved approximately one barcoded beta molecule for each two T cells.

Findings and limits, study-wide: In long-lived donors, naive CD4+ cell counts and diversity exceeded those of aged donors. Age showed a roughly linear inverse relationship with TCR beta diversity per million T cells.

PCR was performed a second time for about 7 to 12 cycles using a sample-barcoded 5' primer and a J-beta primer mix. In TCRdb, the 5' RACE reads were re-called with MiXCR into one record per CDR3 protein. The sample contains around 1,100,000 distinct CDR3 sequences, 35% to 40% of which appear only once. From germline, CDR1 is DFQATT and CDR2 SNEGSKA (reference sequence). V dropped 3 bases and J dropped 5; count of bases not matched to a gene: 9. CDR3 length: 15 amino acids. Caucasian individuals from Russia who were healthy and aged roughly 6 to 95 acted as donors. The source material was blood. The chain carries TRBV20-1 and TRBJ1-4; 7 nucleotides agree with TRBD1. This TCR came from a man between 18 and 29 years old in good health. The CDR3 loop reads CSARRRGRPNEKLFF. Written as DNA, the CDR3 is TGCAGTGCTAGGAGAAGGGGGCGCCCCAATGAAAAACTGTTTTTT.